This T cell receptor beta chain was documented in a study of T cell changes during pregnancy in multiple sclerosis. Measured with immunoSEQ multiplex PCR; TCRdb has only the in-frame clones, and not every one. The data hold tens of thousands of clones, with roughly 91% observed a single time. This specimen was peripheral blood, taken in the third trimester of pregnancy. This clonotype was obtained from a female donor in good health, enrolled as a control in a pregnancy study.

The CDR3 spells CASSQFPGTSLYNEQFF. The DNA for the CDR3 is TGCGCCAGCAGCCAATTCCCCGGGACTAGCTTGTACAATGAGCAGTTCTTC. This chain joins TRBV4-1 and TRBJ2-1; 9 bases fit TRBD2. The CDR3 has 17 amino acids. The ends lost 2 bases at V and 4 bases at J; junction bases unmatched: 9. Germline V gene data show CDR1 as MGHRA and CDR2 as YSYEKL.